This TCR beta chain came from a study of blood T cell repertoires in COVID-19. Overall study context: Sites across the United States, Italy and Spain contributed samples from acute and convalescent COVID-19.

The Seattle patients, enrolled during active infection, were followed longitudinally. Between the trimmed V and J ends, which lost 3 bases and 0 bases, there was a span of 11 bases. The CDR3 covers 15 residues. Germline CDR1 and CDR2: SGHVS and FNYEAQ. Study processing details: Counts of nucleated cells, estimated from reference gene primer amplification, were obtained. Sequenced by immunoSEQ multiplex PCR; TCRdb stores in-frame clones only, minus some. The DNA gave D and trimming, while V, J and clone size come from that table. The table includes approximately 140,000 clones, 75% to 90% detected once.

This TCR was sampled from a woman aged 55-70 years with COVID-19, enrolled during active disease. The chain combines TRBV7-6 with TRBJ1-1; the D is unclear. Sequencing input: peripheral blood. As DNA, the CDR3 is TGTGCCAGCAGCTTTGCCCAGATGATGAACACTGAAGCTTTCTTT. Encoded protein: CASSFAQMMNTEAFF. Full variable domain (remainder filled in from reference TRBV7-6 and TRBJ1-1): GAGVSQSPRYKVTKRGQDVALRCDPISGHVSLYWYRQALGQGPEFLTYFNYEAQQDKSGLPNDRFSAERPEGSISTLTIQRTEQRDSAMYRCASSFAQMMNTEAFFGQGTRLTVV.